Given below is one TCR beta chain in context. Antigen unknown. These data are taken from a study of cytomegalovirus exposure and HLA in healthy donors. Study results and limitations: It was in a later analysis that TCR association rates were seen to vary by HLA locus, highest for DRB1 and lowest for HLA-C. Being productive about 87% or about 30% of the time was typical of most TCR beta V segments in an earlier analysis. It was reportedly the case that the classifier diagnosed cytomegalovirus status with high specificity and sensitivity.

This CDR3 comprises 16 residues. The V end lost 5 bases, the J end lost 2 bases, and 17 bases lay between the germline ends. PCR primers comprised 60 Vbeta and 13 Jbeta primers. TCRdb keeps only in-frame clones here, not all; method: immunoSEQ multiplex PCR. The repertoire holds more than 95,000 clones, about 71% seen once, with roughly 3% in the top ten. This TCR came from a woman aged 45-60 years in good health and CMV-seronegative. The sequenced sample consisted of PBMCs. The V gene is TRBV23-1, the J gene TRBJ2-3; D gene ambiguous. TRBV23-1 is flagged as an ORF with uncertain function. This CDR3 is CASSIRPERYTDTQYF. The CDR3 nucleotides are TGCGCCAGCAGTATTCGGCCAGAGAGGTACACAGATACGCAGTATTTT.